This passage covers 23 T cell receptor beta chains from one sample sequenced in a study of blood T cell repertoires in COVID-19 (dated by TCRdb to 2019 to 2021). The library came from the immunoSEQ multiplex PCR assay. TCRdb obtained this table from immuneACCESS and retained in-frame rearrangements with V and J assigned. These tables miss some clones; where compared with another copy, unresolved V genes account for less than half of the shortfall, and the remainder is unexplained. The sample data list more than 80,000 clones, and approximately 90% of these were observed just once. Of the sample, approximately 20% falls within the top ten clones. Sequences were obtained from peripheral blood. These receptors came from a woman aged 60 to 75 with COVID-19, enrolled during active disease.

The chain carries TRBV7-8 and TRBJ2-4, with TRBD1 as a possible D gene (5 bases). V was cut by 5 bases and J by 5 bases, with 19 bases left in between. The CDR3 length is 16 residues. From germline, CDR1 is SGHVS and CDR2 FQNEAQ. In DNA, the CDR3 is TGTGCCAGCAGCGGCCTCCAGGGCAGCCTGCAAAACATTCAGTACTTC. Translated, it gives CASSGLQGSLQNIQYF. Together with reference TRBV7-8 and TRBJ2-4, the CDR3 gives the full variable domain: GAGVSQSPRYKVAKRGQDVALRCDPISGHVSLFWYQQALGQGPEFLTYFQNEAQLDKSGLPSDRFFAERPEGSVSTLKIQRTQQEDSAVYLCASSGLQGSLQNIQYFGAGTRLSVL.

The rearrangement links TRBV15 to TRBJ2-7; 8 nucleotides line up with TRBD2. CDR3 length: 16 amino acids. From germline, CDR1 is LNHNV and CDR2 YYDKDF (reference sequence). J lost 4 bases, V lost 3 bases, and 11 bases had no gene match. In nucleotides, the CDR3 is TGTGCCACCAGCAGTCCCCTGGCGGGGGGAGTGTACGAGCAGTACTTC. This gives the protein CATSSPLAGGVYEQYF.

V gene TRBV25-1 combines with J gene TRBJ1-6; tentatively, D is TRBD1 (5 bases). Germline V gene lookup returns CDR1 MGHDK and CDR2 SYGVNS. Between the trimmed V and J ends, which lost 1 base and 7 bases, there was a span of 11 bases. CDR3 size: 15 residues. The DNA of the CDR3 is TGTGCCAGCAGTGAATCTGGGGCAGGGAATTCACCCCTCCACTTT. It is translated as CASSESGAGNSPLHF.

This sequence joins TRBV10-2 and TRBJ1-1; D is unclear. Trimming took off 3 bases at V and 6 bases at J, with 8 bases between the two ends. Germline values: CDR1 WSHSY, CDR2 SAAADI. This CDR3 spans 12 amino acids. The chain's CDR3 is CASSDKLAEAFF. The CDR3 coding sequence is TGCGCCAGCAGTGACAAGCTAGCTGAAGCTTTCTTT.

The chain combines TRBV3-1 (or the pseudogene TRBV3-2) with TRBJ2-2; the match to TRBD1 covers 9 bases. J gave up 1 base and V 4 bases, and 1 base lay outside the gene matches. Germline CDR1 is LGHDT and CDR2 is YNNKEL (reference sequence). The CDR3 covers 15 residues. The CDR3 loop reads CASSRGQGNTGELFF. CDR3 DNA sequence: TGTGCCAGCAGCCGGGGACAGGGGAACACCGGGGAGCTGTTTTTT.

This chain connects TRBV7-2 to TRBJ2-7, with D unresolved. CDR1 is SGHTA, CDR2 FQGNSA, per germline. Trimming cost V 0 bases and J 5 bases, with 17 bases left between them. The CDR3 spans 16 residues. The CDR3 DNA sequence: TGTGCCAGCAGCTTAGCCACAGCATGGAACGTCCACGAGCAGTACTTC. Protein product: CASSLATAWNVHEQYF.

This chain joins TRBV5-1 and TRBJ1-1; D is uncertain. The CDR3 is made up of 14 amino acids. Germline CDR1 is SGHRS and CDR2 is YFSETQ. Trimming pared 5 bases from V and 2 bases from J, leaving 13 bases between. The CDR3 bases are TGCGCCAGCAGTATAGGGAGCAGTAACACTGAAGCTTTCTTT. Its protein is CASSIGSSNTEAFF.

The V gene is TRBV5-1, the J gene TRBJ2-7, with 8 nucleotides matching TRBD1. With V trimmed by 4 bases and J by 1 base, 4 bases remained unmatched. This CDR3 has 14 residues. Germline V gene data show CDR1 as SGHRS and CDR2 as YFSETQ. As DNA, the CDR3 is TGCGCCAGCAGCAATACAGGGGGTTCCTACGAGCAGTACTTC. Protein: CASSNTGGSYEQYF.

The J gene is TRBJ1-2, the V gene TRBV6-6; 8 bases are shared with TRBD1. V shed 5 bases and J 14 bases; nucleotides not matched to a gene: 10. This CDR3 is 12 amino acids long. Germline V CDR1 and CDR2: MNHNY, SVGAGI (reference sequence). The DNA for the CDR3 is TGTGCCAGCAGTACACTAAGGACAGGGCAGACCTTC. Translated: CASSTLRTGQTF.

The chain employs TRBV7-3 and TRBJ1-1, with 8 bases matching TRBD1. CDR1 and CDR2 (germline): SGHTA, FQGTGA. V was pared by 5 bases and J by 5 bases, with 7 bases of the junction left unmatched. This CDR3 spans 14 amino acids. In DNA, the CDR3 is TGTGCCAGCAGCCCAGACAGGGGCGGAACTGAAGCTTTCTTT. This sequence encodes CASSPDRGGTEAFF. Full variable domain (remainder filled in from reference TRBV7-3 and TRBJ1-1): GAGVSQTPSNKVTEKGKYVELRCDPISGHTALYWYRQSLGQGPEFLIYFQGTGAADDSGLPNDRFFAVRPEGSVSTLKIQRTERGDSAVYLCASSPDRGGTEAFFGQGTRLTVV.

The chain links TRBV30 to TRBJ2-5; D not resolved. From germline, CDR1 is GTSNPN and CDR2 SVGIG (reference sequence). The CDR3 is made up of 13 amino acids. The V end lost 1 base, the J end lost 2 bases, and 8 bases lay between the germline ends. Written as DNA, the CDR3 is TGTGCCTGGAGTGCCTACAGACAAGAGACCCAGTACTTC. This codes for CAWSAYRQETQYF.

The J gene is TRBJ1-4, the V gene TRBV18; TRBD1 agrees at 8 bases. The CDR3 spans 15 residues. V gave up 4 bases and J gave up 4 bases; unmatched junction bases: 5. The germline gives CDR1 KGHSH, CDR2 LQKENI. The CDR3 protein is CASSRRGLDNEKLFF. The CDR3 coding sequence is TGTGCCAGCTCACGCAGGGGGCTTGATAATGAAAAACTGTTTTTT.

Points on this clone: One end of the junction fails to match germline, which may point to a read error. This sequence joins TRBV5-5 and TRBJ1-2; D uncertain. CDR1 and CDR2 from the germline V gene are SGHKS and YYEKEE (reference sequence). The CDR3 runs to 13 residues. The CDR3 DNA reads TGTGCCAACAGCCCCGCAATCGGCTATGGCTACACCTTC. This sequence encodes CANSPAIGYGYTF.

The chain uses TRBV6-2 or TRBV6-3 and TRBJ2-7; 8 bases align to TRBD1. Germline CDR1 MNHEY, CDR2 SVGEGT. The CDR3 loop spans 15 amino acids. With 4 bases clipped from V and 9 bases from J, the junction kept 14 bases outside the gene matches. The CDR3 is CASSFYRDRHPAQYF. The CDR3 region has the DNA TGTGCCAGCAGTTTCTACCGGGACAGGCATCCAGCGCAGTACTTC.

This chain connects TRBV2 to TRBJ2-7; 10 bases agree with TRBD1. CDR1 and CDR2 from the germline V gene are SNHLY and FYNNEI. This CDR3 region has 13 residues. V shed 6 bases, J shed 7 bases, and the junction held 6 bases outside the gene matches. The DNA for the CDR3 is TGTGCCAGCAGCCGCGACAGGGGGCGGGAGCAGTACTTC. Protein product: CASSRDRGREQYF.

This chain uses TRBV23-1 with TRBJ1-5, with 7 bases fitting TRBD1. TRBV23-1 is classed as an ORF, of uncertain function. J was trimmed by 4 bases and V by 6 bases; bases with no gene match: 9. The CDR3 is made up of 15 amino acids. The CDR3 loop reads CASRAGGDSNQPQHF. The CDR3 nucleotides are TGCGCCAGCAGGGCGGGGGGGGACAGTAATCAGCCCCAGCATTTT.

The rearrangement uses TRBV7-2 and TRBJ2-3, with TRBD2 matching over 9 bases. Germline CDR1 SGHTA, CDR2 FQGNSA. The V and J ends lost 10 bases and 3 bases, in that order; junction bases with no gene match: 11. The length of the CDR3 is 15 residues. CDR3 residues: CATSLQRGVTDTQYF. CDR3 coding DNA: TGTGCCACCTCGCTCCAGCGGGGGGTTACAGATACGCAGTATTTT.

The CDR3 protein is CASSKAETQYF. The CDR3 region has the DNA TGTGCCAGCAGTAAAGCGGAGACCCAGTACTTC. V gene TRBV12-3 or TRBV12-4 combines with J gene TRBJ2-5; D is ambiguous. Trimming pared 5 bases from V and 5 bases from J, leaving 6 bases between. This CDR3 region has 11 residues.

The CDR3 region has the DNA TGTGCCAGTAGACGGACTAGCGGGGCCTACAATGAGCAGTTCTTC. Residues: CASRRTSGAYNEQFF. V is TRBV19 and J is TRBJ2-1; 12 bases line up with TRBD2. Germline trimming cut 6 bases from V and 2 bases from J; bases unmatched to any gene: 2. The germline gives CDR1 LNHDA, CDR2 SQIVND (reference sequence). This CDR3 is built from 15 residues.

The chain couples TRBV7-2 to TRBJ2-4, with D uncertain. V lost 6 bases and J lost 7, with 19 bases in between. CDR1 SGHTA and CDR2 FQGNSA come from the germline V gene. CDR3 length equals 15 residues. DNA for the CDR3: TGTGCCAGCAGTTCGTGGGCCCGCCAGCTGAACATTCAGTACTTC. Translating it yields CASSSWARQLNIQYF.

This sequence joins TRBV2 and TRBJ2-7; D gene uncertain. The CDR3 has 12 amino acids. Trimming removed 6 bases from V and 5 bases from J, with 11 bases in between. The V gene's germline CDR1 is SNHLY and CDR2 FYNNEI. CDR3 sequence: CASSPSRDEQYF. CDR3 coding DNA: TGTGCCAGCAGCCCTTCACGGGACGAGCAGTACTTC.

This chain joins TRBV19 and TRBJ1-1; 7 bases line up with TRBD1. Unmatched junction bases numbered 1, after V lost 6 bases and J lost 0 bases. The germline CDR1 and CDR2 sequences are LNHDA and SQIVND (reference sequence). This CDR3 is 13 amino acids long. CDR3 protein: CASSRGVNTEAFF. The DNA for the CDR3 is TGTGCCAGTAGCAGGGGGGTGAACACTGAAGCTTTCTTT.

The chain recombines TRBV5-1 with TRBJ2-2, with D unresolved. The CDR3 sequence is 14 residues long. Trimming took 0 bases from V and 4 from J, leaving 7 bases between them. The germline V gene has CDR1 SGHRS and CDR2 YFSETQ. The CDR3, as DNA: TGCGCCAGCAGCTTGGATAGATCCACCGGGGAGCTGTTTTTT. This codes for CASSLDRSTGELFF.